The rows below give T cell receptor beta chains drawn from one sample of a study of regulatory T cells in long-lasting Graves disease. TCRdb reprocessed the multiplex PCR reads with MiXCR, giving one entry per CDR3 protein. This table holds roughly 320,000 distinct CDR3 sequences, around 15% found once. This sample also appeared in a second study, on T cells in Graves' hyperthyroidism and ophthalmopathy.

The source was peripheral blood mononuclear cells (PBMCs), collected at new diagnosis, from a patient treated with antithyroid drugs. These receptor sequences come from a man aged 35-49 years with Graves disease. Each CDR3 is given without its conserved first and last residue.

V gene,J gene,CDR3 protein
TRBV27,TRBJ2-5,ASSSGRWGGETQY
TRBV7-2,TRBJ2-5,ASSLELQETQY
TRBV6-2/TRBV6-3,TRBJ2-7,ASSYSDSSYEQY
TRBV6-2/TRBV6-3,-,ASSSTGGTQY
TRBV3-1,TRBJ1-6,ASSGTAYNSPLH
TRBV20-1,TRBJ2-2,SAAGTADTGELF
TRBV27,TRBJ2-2,ASSPRGVNTGELF
TRBV7-9,TRBJ2-7,ASSLFRSIAGASYEQY
TRBV27,TRBJ2-5,ASSFAGGRWETQY
TRBV10-3,TRBJ1-6,ASGQAHNSPLH
TRBV7-3,TRBJ2-6,ASSKTGGSSGANVLT
TRBV29-1,TRBJ1-1,SVARVLNTEAF
TRBV27,TRBJ1-2,ASSLRAGVGGYT
TRBV27,TRBJ1-3,ASSLRQGRGNTIY
TRBV5-1,TRBJ2-5,ASSLGVAGGPETQY
TRBV6-2/TRBV6-3,TRBJ2-1,ASNVLAGGLYEQF
TRBV20-1,TRBJ1-4,SAPNPGGDEKLF
TRBV4-2,TRBJ1-5,ASSKRDSHNSNQPQH
TRBV10-3,TRBJ1-1,AIRGTGTEAF
TRBV5-1,TRBJ2-1,ASSLSVGSGEQF
TRBV24-1,TRBJ2-2,ATGGSGELF
TRBV7-2,TRBJ2-7,ASSQTGAIDEQY
TRBV30,TRBJ2-5,AWILDNQETQY
TRBV10-3,TRBJ2-5,AISEGLRETQY
TRBV12-3/TRBV12-4,TRBJ1-5,ASSLEELERWDQPQH
TRBV7-2,TRBJ2-3,ASSTTLGGEDTQY
TRBV18,TRBJ2-7,ASSPDRDSREY
TRBV29-1,TRBJ2-3,SVVAGGMDTQY
TRBV3-1,TRBJ2-5,ASSWTQQTQY
TRBV12-3/TRBV12-4,TRBJ2-1,ASSSFSGHQI
TRBV2,TRBJ1-3,ASSGTGGNTIY
TRBV5-1,TRBJ2-7,ASSLARDRALSYEQY
TRBV10-3,TRBJ2-1,AISDVSGGASSNEQF
TRBV5-1,TRBJ2-3,ASSPGGLTDTQY
TRBV11-2,TRBJ2-4,ASSLRLGENIQY
TRBV7-9,TRBJ2-3,ASSPRDRESADTQY
TRBV7-9,TRBJ1-1,ASSRGENEAF
TRBV25-1,TRBJ1-2,ASSALADGGYT
TRBV7-2,TRBJ2-2,ASSPQGWTGELF
TRBV3-1,TRBJ2-6,ASSQDWQGGSGANVLT
TRBV5-1,TRBJ1-3,ASSLDSTGNTIY
TRBV20-1,TRBJ2-1,SADSFSSYNEQF
TRBV2,TRBJ1-5,ASSSQGGQPQH
TRBV27,TRBJ2-4,ASSLVGPLAKNIQY
TRBV24-1,TRBJ2-5,ATSNTDSAGETQY
TRBV20-1,TRBJ2-5,SARDLTGGETQY
TRBV29-1,TRBJ1-2,SVDEGGYGYT